The clone carrying this T cell receptor (beta chain) occurred once. In the original processing: Nucleated cell counts were estimated from reference gene primer amplification. Profiled with immunoSEQ multiplex PCR; TCRdb holds only in-frame clones, not every one. V and J calls and clone size follow that table, whereas D and trimming were derived from the DNA. The sample has 310,000 or so clones, around four fifths seen once; the top ten hold 0.95% to 1.5%. These data originate in a study of blood T cell repertoires in COVID-19. Whole-study context: Whether acute or convalescent, the COVID-19 samples came from the United States, Italy and Spain. T cells, B-cell-depleted T cells, or PBMCs provided the cDNA or gDNA that served as material.

The source of this sequence is a woman between 50 and 59 years old with acute or convalescent COVID-19. The sequenced sample consisted of peripheral blood.

In DNA form, the CDR3 reads TGCGCCAGCAGCCAAGACGGGGGGCGAGAAAAACTGTTTTTT. It is translated as CASSQDGGREKLFF. The chain has TRBV4-3 and TRBJ1-4; perhaps TRBD1 as D (6 bases). V lost 0 bases and J 8 bases, leaving 10 bases between the germline ends. This CDR3 has 14 amino acids. Germline values: CDR1 LGHNA, CDR2 YSLEER.